This T cell receptor beta chain was documented in a study of T cells after yellow fever vaccination (dated by TCRdb to between 2017 and 2020). Background on the whole study: Libraries from fractions with low cell numbers were prepared with the SMART-Seq v4 Ultra Low Input RNA kit. To follow T-cell clones before and after both primary and booster YFV17D yellow fever vaccination, bulk TCR alpha and beta repertoires underwent longitudinal sequencing. Two healthy male donors made up the cohort, one aged 18 to 30 years and the other aged 30 to 40 years. Blood was collected at multiple timepoints before and after primary and secondary immunization, and bulk PBMC replicates and cell subsets were isolated. Findings and caveats that apply to the study as a whole: Because the study included only a couple of donors, the extent to which the findings can be generalized is limited. Because abundant contaminating clonotypes from the bulk population could be contained in FACS-sorted repertoires, computational filtering was required. The secondary T-cell response was weaker than the primary response but faster, peaking on day 5 instead of day 15. After the booster, most of the clones that had expanded following primary vaccination were detected again (roughly 96% of CD4 and 88% of CD8), which suggests that memory was broadly maintained. A small fraction of clonotypes showed up in both the CD4 and CD8 compartments, probably as a result of convergent recombination.

As regards this clonotype: No cognate antigen has been identified for it. Qualities for individual bases were not recorded, and no much larger clone is one base off.

According to the study, the label for this sample's treatment or condition signals: live attenuated yellow fever vaccine strain. At each blood-draw timepoint, two biological replicates of bulk PBMCs were obtained. A standard Ficoll-Paque protocol was used to isolate PBMCs from peripheral blood. TriZol was used to extract RNA from bulk PBMCs, from CD4 and CD8 fractions, and from dextramer-positive and dextramer-negative fractions. TCR cDNA was synthesized by 5'RACE template switching, through which a universal primer site and unique molecular identifiers were introduced. cDNA synthesis was primed from both the TCR alpha and TCR beta constant segments. Library amplification involved two PCR steps, and the second step added sample barcodes and sequencing adapters. Libraries were sequenced on Illumina HiSeq 2500 (2x100 bp) or NovaSeq (2x150 bp). The original methods were these. MIGEC handled demultiplexing of reads and collapsing into UMI consensus sequences, while MiXCR performed V(D)J alignment. Vaccine-responding clonotypes were defined with edgeR using replicate PBMC samples, requiring FDR below 0.01 and a log2 fold change above 5 up to day 15. Each bulk clonotype was labeled CD4 or CD8 based on which sequenced repertoire, CD4 or CD8, contained the clonotype at higher abundance. TCRdb passed the public sequencing reads through fastp at Q25 and MiXCR, retaining productive beta sequences. Identical CDR3 proteins give one entry, which carries the most common genes and DNA. In this record, the V and J calls reflect TCRdb's handling and not the investigators' own analysis. Here the sample has about 300,000 distinct CDR3 sequences; about 6.6% occur a single time. Clones ranked in the top ten supply roughly a sixth of the sample.

The CDR3 starts with the cysteine, ends with the phenylalanine, and has 12 residues. Just the 36-base CDR3 DNA is kept, in frame starting at base 1. Based on the germline V gene (reference sequence), the CDR1 and CDR2 sequences are LGHDT and YNNKEL. V is reduced by 3 bases and J by 6 bases, leaving a spacing of 6 bases between them. The chain was built from TRBV3-1 and TRBJ1-5, with the D gene not confidently named. Sequenced material: PBMCs, taken more than 40 days after the first yellow fever vaccination. This clonotype was obtained from a man younger than 35 who received the YFV17D yellow fever vaccine. CDR3 reads: CASSQFGQPQHF. DNA sequence: TGTGCCAGCAGCCAGTTTGGTCAGCCCCAGCATTTT.